This T cell receptor (beta chain) is drawn from a study of control samples from healthy donors and cancer patients (dated by TCRdb to about 2020). Concerning this clone itself: Its antigen is currently not known. No quality values exist for individual bases; no much larger clone is one base distant.

Libraries came from the immunoSEQ multiplex PCR assay. This is the immuneACCESS table as TCRdb keeps it, with only in-frame sequences that have V and J called. A part of the clones is gone; compared with another copy, unresolved V genes explain less than half, and the rest is unexplained. The sample contains about 42,000 clones, approximately 82% of them found a single time. 45% to 50% of the sample is held by the ten biggest clonotypes. Trimming takes 0 bases off V and 2 bases off J; junction bases not matched to a gene: 7. The germline V gene gives CDR1 as LGHNA and CDR2 as YSLEER. There are 17 amino acids in the CDR3, from cysteine to phenylalanine inclusive. The retained sequence is limited to the CDR3, 51 bases, with the frame set at the first base.

Sequenced material: blood. The sequence came from a man between 60 and 70 years old in good health. This sequence uses TRBV4-3 and TRBJ2-3, with 8 bases in between that match TRBD2. The bases read TGCGCCAGCAGCCAAGACCCCGGGGGGGGAAACACAGATACGCAGTATTTT. It translates as CASSQDPGGGNTDTQYF.